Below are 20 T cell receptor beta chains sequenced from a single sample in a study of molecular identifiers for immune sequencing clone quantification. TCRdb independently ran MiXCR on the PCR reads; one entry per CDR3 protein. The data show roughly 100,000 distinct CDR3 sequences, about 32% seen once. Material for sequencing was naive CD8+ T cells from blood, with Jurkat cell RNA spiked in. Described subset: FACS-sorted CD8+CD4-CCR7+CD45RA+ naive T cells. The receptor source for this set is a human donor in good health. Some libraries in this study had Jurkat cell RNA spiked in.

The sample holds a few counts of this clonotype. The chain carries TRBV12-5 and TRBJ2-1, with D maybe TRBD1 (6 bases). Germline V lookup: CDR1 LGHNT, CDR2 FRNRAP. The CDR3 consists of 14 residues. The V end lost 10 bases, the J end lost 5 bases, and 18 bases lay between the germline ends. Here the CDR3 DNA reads TGTGCTACACGACCCCCAAACAGGGACAATGAGCAGTTCTTC. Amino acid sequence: CATRPPNRDNEQFF.

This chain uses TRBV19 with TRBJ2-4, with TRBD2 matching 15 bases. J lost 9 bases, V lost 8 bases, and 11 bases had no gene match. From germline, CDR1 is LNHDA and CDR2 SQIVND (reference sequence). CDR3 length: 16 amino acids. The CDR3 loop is CASGPGLAGGRGIQYF. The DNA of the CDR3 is TGTGCCAGTGGGCCGGGACTAGCGGGAGGTCGGGGCATTCAGTACTTC.

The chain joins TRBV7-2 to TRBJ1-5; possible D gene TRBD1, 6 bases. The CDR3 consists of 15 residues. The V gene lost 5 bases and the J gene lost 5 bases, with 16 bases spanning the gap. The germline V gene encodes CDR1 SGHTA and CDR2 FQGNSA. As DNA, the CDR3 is TGTGCCAGCAGCCCAGGGGCGCGGAGGGATCAGCCCCAGCATTTT. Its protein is CASSPGARRDQPQHF.

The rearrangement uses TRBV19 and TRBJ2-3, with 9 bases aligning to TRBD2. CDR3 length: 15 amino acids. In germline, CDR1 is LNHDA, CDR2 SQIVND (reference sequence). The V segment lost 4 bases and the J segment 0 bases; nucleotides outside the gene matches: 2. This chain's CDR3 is CASSNGLASTDTQYF. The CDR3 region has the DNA TGTGCCAGTAGTAACGGACTAGCGAGCACAGATACGCAGTATTTT.

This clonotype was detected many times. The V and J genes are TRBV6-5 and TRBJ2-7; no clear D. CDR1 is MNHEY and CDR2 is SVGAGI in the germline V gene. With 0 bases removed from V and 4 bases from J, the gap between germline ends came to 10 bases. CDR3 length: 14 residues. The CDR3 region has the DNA TGTGCCAGCAGTTACTCAGGTTCGGGTTACGAGCAGTACTTC. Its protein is CASSYSGSGYEQYF.

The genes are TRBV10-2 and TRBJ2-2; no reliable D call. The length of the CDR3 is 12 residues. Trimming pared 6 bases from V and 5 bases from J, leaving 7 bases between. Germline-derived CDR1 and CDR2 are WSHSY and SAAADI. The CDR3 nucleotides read TGCGCCAGCAGACCCTCAACCGGGGAGCTGTTTTTT. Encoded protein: CASRPSTGELFF.

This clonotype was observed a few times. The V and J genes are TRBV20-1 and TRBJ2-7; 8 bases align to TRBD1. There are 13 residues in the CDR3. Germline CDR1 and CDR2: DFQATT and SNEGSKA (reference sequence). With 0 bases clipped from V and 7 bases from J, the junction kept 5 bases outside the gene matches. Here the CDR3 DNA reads TGCAGTGCTAGAGAGACAGGGGCCTGGGAGCAGTACTTC. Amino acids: CSARETGAWEQYF.

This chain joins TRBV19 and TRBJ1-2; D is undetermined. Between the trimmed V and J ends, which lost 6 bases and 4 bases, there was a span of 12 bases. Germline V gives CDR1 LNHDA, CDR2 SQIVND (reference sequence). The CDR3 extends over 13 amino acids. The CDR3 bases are TGTGCCAGTAGCTCGGGGTGGCTCTATGGCTACACCTTC. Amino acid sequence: CASSSGWLYGYTF.

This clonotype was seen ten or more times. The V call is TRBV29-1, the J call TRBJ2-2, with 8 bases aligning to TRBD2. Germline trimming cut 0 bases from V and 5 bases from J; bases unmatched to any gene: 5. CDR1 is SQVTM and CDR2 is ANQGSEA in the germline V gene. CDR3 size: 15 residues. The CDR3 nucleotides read TGCAGCGTTGAAGAAGCGAGCGGGAGAACCGGGGAGCTGTTTTTT. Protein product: CSVEEASGRTGELFF.

CDR3 bases: TGTGCCAGTAAGATGTGGGGCACAGATACGCAGTATTTT. This translates into CASKMWGTDTQYF. The V gene is TRBV19, the J gene TRBJ2-3, with D uncertain. Trimming shortened V by 7 bases and J by 1 base, and 9 bases separated the two germline ends. Germline CDR1 LNHDA, CDR2 SQIVND (reference sequence). The CDR3 contains 13 residues.

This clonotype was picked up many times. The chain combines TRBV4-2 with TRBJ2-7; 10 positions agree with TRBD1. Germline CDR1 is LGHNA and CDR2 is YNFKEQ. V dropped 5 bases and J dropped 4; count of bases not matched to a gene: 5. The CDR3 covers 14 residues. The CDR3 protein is CASSVDRGHYEQYF. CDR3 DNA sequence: TGTGCCAGCAGCGTTGACAGGGGGCATTACGAGCAGTACTTC.

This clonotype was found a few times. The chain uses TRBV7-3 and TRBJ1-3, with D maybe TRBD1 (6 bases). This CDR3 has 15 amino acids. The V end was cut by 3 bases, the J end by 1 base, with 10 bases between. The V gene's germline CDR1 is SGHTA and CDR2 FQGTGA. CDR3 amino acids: CASSFRTASGNTIYF. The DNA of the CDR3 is TGTGCCAGCAGCTTCCGGACAGCGTCTGGAAACACCATATATTTT.

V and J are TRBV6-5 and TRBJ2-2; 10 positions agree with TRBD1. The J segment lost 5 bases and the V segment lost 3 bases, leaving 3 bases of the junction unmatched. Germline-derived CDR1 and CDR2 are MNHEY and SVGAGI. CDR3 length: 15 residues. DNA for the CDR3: TGTGCCAGCAGTTATGGGACAGGGGTTACCGGGGAGCTGTTTTTT. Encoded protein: CASSYGTGVTGELFF.

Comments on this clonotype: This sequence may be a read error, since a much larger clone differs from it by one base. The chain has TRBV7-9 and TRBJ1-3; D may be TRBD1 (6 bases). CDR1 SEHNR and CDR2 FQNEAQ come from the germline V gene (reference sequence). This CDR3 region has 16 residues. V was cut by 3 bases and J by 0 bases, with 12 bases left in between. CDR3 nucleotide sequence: TGTGCCAGCAGCTTTGTGGACAGCCTCTCTGGAAACACCATATATTTT. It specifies CASSFVDSLSGNTIYF.

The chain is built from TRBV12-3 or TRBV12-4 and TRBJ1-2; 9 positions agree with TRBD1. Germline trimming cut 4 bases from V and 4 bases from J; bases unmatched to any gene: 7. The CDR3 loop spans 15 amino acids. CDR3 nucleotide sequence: TGTGCCAGCAGTTGGAGGACAGGGGATGTCTATGGCTACACCTTC. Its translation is CASSWRTGDVYGYTF.

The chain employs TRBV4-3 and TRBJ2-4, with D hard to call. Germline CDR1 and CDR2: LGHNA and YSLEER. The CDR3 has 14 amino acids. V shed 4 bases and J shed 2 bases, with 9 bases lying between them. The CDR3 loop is CASSLAVTKNIQYF. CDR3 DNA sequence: TGCGCCAGCAGCCTTGCGGTAACCAAAAACATTCAGTACTTC.

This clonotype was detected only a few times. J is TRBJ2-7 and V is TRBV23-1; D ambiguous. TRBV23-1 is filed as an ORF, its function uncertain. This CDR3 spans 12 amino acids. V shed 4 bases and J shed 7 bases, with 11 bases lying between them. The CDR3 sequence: CASSRQSREQYF. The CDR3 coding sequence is TGCGCCAGCAGTCGGCAGAGCCGAGAGCAGTACTTC.

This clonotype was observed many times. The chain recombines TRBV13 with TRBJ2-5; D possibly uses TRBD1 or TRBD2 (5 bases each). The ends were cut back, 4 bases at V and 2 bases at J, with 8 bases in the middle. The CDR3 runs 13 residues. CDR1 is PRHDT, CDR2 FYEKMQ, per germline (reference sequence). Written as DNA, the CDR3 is TGTGCCAGCAGCTGGGACGGACAAGAGACCCAGTACTTC. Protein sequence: CASSWDGQETQYF.

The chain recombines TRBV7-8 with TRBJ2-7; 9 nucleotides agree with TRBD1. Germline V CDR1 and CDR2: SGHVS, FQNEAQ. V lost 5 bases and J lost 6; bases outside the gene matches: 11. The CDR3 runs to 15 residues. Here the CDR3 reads CASSATQQGASEQYF. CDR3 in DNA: TGTGCCAGCAGCGCCACGCAACAGGGGGCGAGCGAGCAGTACTTC.

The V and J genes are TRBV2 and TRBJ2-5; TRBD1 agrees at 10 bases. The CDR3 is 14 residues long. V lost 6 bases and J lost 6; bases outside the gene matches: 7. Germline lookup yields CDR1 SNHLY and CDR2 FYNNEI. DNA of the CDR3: TGTGCCAGCAGCCCGGGACAGGGGAGGAAGACCCAGTACTTC. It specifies CASSPGQGRKTQYF.